The 15 T cell receptor beta chains presented below share a single source sample, sequenced in a study of blood T cell repertoires in COVID-19. The method was immunoSEQ multiplex PCR; TCRdb's version includes in-frame clones alone and lacks a portion of them. The table records roughly 290,000 clones, around nine tenths of them present only once. Input material: PBMCs or T cells enriched from blood (not recorded which). The receptors were sampled from a woman aged 40 to 50 who had recovered from COVID-19.

V gene TRBV20-1 combines with J gene TRBJ1-2; maybe TRBD1 (5 bases). CDR1 and CDR2 from the germline V gene are DFQATT and SNEGSKA (reference sequence). Trimming cost V 3 bases and J 1 base, with 15 bases left between them. There are 15 residues in the CDR3. The CDR3 bases are TGCAGTGCTAGTAATCGGGGGGAGGGTAACTATGGCTACACCTTC. Residues: CSASNRGEGNYGYTF.

This clone appeared a single time. The chain couples TRBV7-2 to TRBJ2-2, with D perhaps matching TRBD2 (5 bases). Trimming cost V 1 base and J 5 bases, with 8 bases left between them. The CDR3 totals 14 residues. CDR1 is SGHTA, CDR2 FQGNSA, per germline. The CDR3 is CASSLEPGTGELFF. CDR3 in DNA: TGTGCCAGCAGCTTAGAGCCGGGGACCGGGGAGCTGTTTTTT. Filled out from reference TRBV7-2 and TRBJ2-2, the complete variable domain reads GAGVSQSPSNKVTEKGKDVELRCDPISGHTALYWYRQSLGQGLEFLIYFQGNSAPDKSGLPSDRFSAERTGGSVSTLTIQRTQQEDSAVYLCASSLEPGTGELFFGEGSRLTVL.

The V and J genes are TRBV4-3 and TRBJ1-4; 8 bases match TRBD1. The CDR3 totals 15 residues. Trimming at V came to 0 bases and at J to 8 bases, leaving 5 bases not matched to a gene. CDR1 LGHNA and CDR2 YSLEER come from the germline V gene. DNA for the CDR3: TGCGCCAGCAGCCAAGATCAGACAGGGGCCGAAAAACTGTTTTTT. Its translation is CASSQDQTGAEKLFF.

This chain links TRBV18 with TRBJ1-5; 8 bases line up with TRBD1. The CDR3 is 15 amino acids. Germline values: CDR1 KGHSH, CDR2 LQKENI. Trimming at V came to 1 base and at J to 5 bases, leaving 4 bases not matched to a gene. CDR3: CASSPQQGEYQPQHF. CDR3 DNA sequence: TGTGCCAGCTCACCACAACAGGGGGAGTATCAGCCCCAGCATTTT.

The CDR3: CASNQGNQPQHF. The CDR3, as DNA: TGTGCCAGTAATCAGGGAAATCAGCCCCAGCATTTT. V is TRBV28 and J is TRBJ1-5, with D possibly being TRBD1 (5 bases). The V gene's germline CDR1 is MDHEN and CDR2 SYDVKM. This CDR3 region has 12 residues. V lost 9 bases to trimming and J lost 4 bases, with 10 bases between them.

CDR3 coding DNA: TGTGCCAGCAGTTACTCGTCACGGACACCCATTGGCTACACCTTC. Protein product: CASSYSSRTPIGYTF. V gene TRBV6-5 combines with J gene TRBJ1-2, with D perhaps matching TRBD1 (5 bases). There are 15 residues in the CDR3. Trimming took off 0 bases at V and 7 bases at J, with 15 bases between the two ends. Looked up from germline, CDR1 is MNHEY and CDR2 is SVGAGI.

There are a few counts of this clone. The chain links TRBV7-9 to TRBJ2-2; no reliable D call. The germline V gene encodes CDR1 SEHNR and CDR2 FQNEAQ (reference sequence). The CDR3 extends over 13 amino acids. The V end was cut by 5 bases, the J end by 2 bases, with 6 bases between. The CDR3 nucleotides read TGTGCCAGCAGCGCTAGTAACACCGGGGAGCTGTTTTTT. This translates into CASSASNTGELFF.

The V call is TRBV27, the J call TRBJ2-1; 9 bases match TRBD2. V was pared by 6 bases and J by 9 bases, with 15 bases of the junction left unmatched. The germline gives CDR1 MNHEY, CDR2 SMNVEV (reference sequence). CDR3 size: 16 residues. The CDR3 DNA reads as TGTGCCAGCAGCCGGATCTCGGGCGGGAGGGCCGCTGAGCAGTTCTTC. It encodes CASSRISGGRAAEQFF.

This clone was seen just once. The chain has TRBV15 and TRBJ2-3; the match to TRBD2 covers 8 bases. The ends lost 2 bases at V and 0 bases at J; junction bases unmatched: 10. The CDR3 totals 18 residues. Germline V CDR1 and CDR2: LNHNV, YYDKDF (reference sequence). For the CDR3, the DNA is TGTGCCACCAGCAGACTACTGATCTCTAGCGGGAGCACAGATACGCAGTATTTT. Translating it yields CATSRLLISSGSTDTQYF.

This clone appeared many times. The chain recombines TRBV3-1 (or the pseudogene TRBV3-2) with TRBJ1-4, with a weak D call TRBD1 (6 bases). This CDR3 spans 14 amino acids. Trimming stripped 6 bases from V and 4 bases from J, with 12 bases between. Per the germline V gene, CDR1 is LGHDT and CDR2 is YNNKEL (reference sequence). Here the CDR3 DNA reads TGTGCCAGCAGGGACAGCGAAGGTAATGAAAAACTGTTTTTT. Its translation is CASRDSEGNEKLFF.

The chain employs TRBV18 and TRBJ1-6; no firm D call. The CDR3 length is 15 residues. Germline V gene sequence: CDR1 KGHSH, CDR2 LQKENI. The V gene lost 3 bases and the J gene lost 0 bases, with 6 bases spanning the gap. The chain's CDR3 is CASSPTNSYNSPLHF. CDR3 bases: TGTGCCAGCTCACCCACAAACTCCTATAATTCACCCCTCCACTTT.

This clone was detected a few times. The rearrangement links TRBV7-8 to TRBJ1-3, with D maybe TRBD1 (5 bases). The germline V gene encodes CDR1 SGHVS and CDR2 FQNEAQ. V lost 1 base to trimming and J lost 5 bases, with 6 bases between them. This CDR3 has 13 residues. This CDR3 reads CASSLGGRNTIYF. The CDR3 coding sequence is TGTGCCAGCAGCTTAGGGGGCCGAAACACCATATATTTT.

CDR3 in DNA: TGTGCCAGCAGTTTAGGGGGGTTTACTAATGAAAAACTGTTTTTT. This encodes CASSLGGFTNEKLFF. V usage is TRBV28 and J usage is TRBJ1-4; D perhaps matches TRBD1 (5 bases). V was pared by 2 bases and J by 2 bases, with 9 bases between. CDR1 is MDHEN and CDR2 is SYDVKM in the germline V gene. CDR3 size: 15 residues.

This sequence joins TRBV19 and TRBJ2-1; tentative D call: TRBD2 (5 bases). Deletions cut 3 bases from V and 3 bases from J, with 12 bases between. The CDR3 is made up of 15 amino acids. From germline, CDR1 is LNHDA and CDR2 SQIVND (reference sequence). The DNA for the CDR3 is TGTGCCAGTAGTATTCTAGCCGCACGCTACAATGAGCAGTTCTTC. Translation: CASSILAARYNEQFF.

V usage is TRBV18 and J usage is TRBJ2-2; perhaps TRBD2 as D (6 bases). The germline V gene encodes CDR1 KGHSH and CDR2 LQKENI. The CDR3 spans 15 residues. The ends were cut back, 3 bases at V and 5 bases at J, with 13 bases in the middle. The CDR3: CASSPGISGTGELFF. CDR3 bases: TGTGCCAGCTCACCTGGGATCAGCGGGACCGGGGAGCTGTTTTTT. Filled out from reference TRBV18 and TRBJ2-2, the complete variable domain reads NAGVMQNPRHLVRRRGQEARLRCSPMKGHSHVYWYRQLPEEGLKFMVYLQKENIIDESGMPKERFSAEFPKEGPSILRIQQVVRGDSAAYFCASSPGISGTGELFFGEGSRLTVL.